This T cell receptor (beta chain) was sequenced in a study of CD8 T cells in ankylosing spondylitis (dated by TCRdb to about 2017). The study in broad terms: To find TCR variants linked to disease, the study profiled T cell receptor beta repertoires in ankylosing spondylitis patients and healthy donors. Samples of peripheral blood were taken, and for ankylosing spondylitis patients, synovial fluid was collected as well. The full study cohort comprised some 27 ankylosing spondylitis patients and about 110 healthy donors. On the study overall, not on this receptor specifically: Some motif variants had previously been reported in the synovial fluid and blood of reactive arthritis patients, which suggests shared mechanisms of disease initiation. Blood from ankylosing spondylitis patients appeared to be characterized by a TCR beta motif made up of several highly homologous amino acid variants. The disease-linked clones had a CD8+ phenotype and were found at relatively low frequencies in peripheral blood. The disease-linked clones were reported as significantly enriched in matched synovial fluid samples from ankylosing spondylitis patients.

This clonotype was observed at least ten times. Its target antigen remains unknown. Within one base of it there is no much larger clone, and no base qualities were kept. The run used an Illumina HiSeq 2500. TCR beta libraries were prepared by quantitative 5'-RACE with molecular barcodes. The authors' pipeline ran thus. Disease-linked TCR variants were identified with a new computational method built on a probabilistic model of VDJ rearrangement. The public sequencing data were trimmed at Q25 with fastp and processed into clonotypes with MiXCR by TCRdb, which kept only in-frame beta chains. Rows merge per CDR3 protein into single entries with the most common DNA and genes. For this entry, the V and J calls and clone size follow TCRdb and not the study's own pipeline. Here the sample has approximately 300,000 distinct CDR3 sequences; roughly 8% occur a single time. The top ten clones comprise approximately 14% of the sample.

Looking up the germline V gene yields CDR1 SGHTA and CDR2 FQGNSA. V lost 4 bases and J lost 5 bases, and the count of bases not matched to a germline gene is 11. The CDR3 holds 16 amino acids from the cysteine to the phenylalanine. Left in the record is the CDR3 DNA by itself, 48 bases read in frame from the first base. The source is a male donor with ankylosing spondylitis. The chain employs TRBV7-2 and TRBJ2-3, with 8 middle bases fitting TRBD2. The sequencing sample was made of blood, either unsorted or a sorted T cell fraction (not recorded which). CDR3 loop: CASSSRRSGRGDTQYF. Here is the DNA: TGTGCCAGCAGCTCCAGGAGGAGCGGGAGAGGAGATACGCAGTATTTT. The CDR3, completed at both ends by the reference TRBV7-2 and TRBJ2-3 genes, gives the full variable domain GAGVSQSPSNKVTEKGKDVELRCDPISGHTALYWYRQSLGQGLEFLIYFQGNSAPDKSGLPSDRFSAERTGGSVSTLTIQRTQQEDSAVYLCASSSRRSGRGDTQYFGPGTRLTVL.